This T cell receptor (beta chain) is drawn from a study of T cell clones after liver transplantation. Study details: A pre-transplant mixed lymphocyte reaction with TCRbeta sequencing defined graft-donor-reactive clones followed in post-transplant blood. Study-wide results and caveats: Migration into the graft, not deletion, may explain lost graft donor-reactive T cells. Post-transplant, graft-donor-reactive CD4 TCRbeta sequences in blood dropped significantly in most of the 8 subjects.

Trimming removed 0 bases at V and 0 bases at J, with 12 bases between. Germline CDR1 reads MNHEY; CDR2 reads SMNVEV (reference sequence). This CDR3 is built from 17 residues. For this clone: The antigen is undetermined.

Repertoires were generated with immunoSEQ multiplex PCR, while TCRdb's copy carries only in-frame clones and drops some. This sample has 90,000 to 120,000 clones, with 75% to 85% found just once. The source was CD4+ T cells from blood, collected before liver transplant. This chain connects TRBV27 to TRBJ1-3; the D is unclear. The clonotype comes from a human donor who received a liver transplant. The CDR3, as DNA: TGTGCCAGCAGTTTATCAAGTGGCAGGAGCTCTGGAAACACCATATATTTT. Amino acids: CASSLSSGRSSGNTIYF.